This TCR beta chain was observed in a study of blood T cells in healthy people across ages. Study-wide context: Template-switching capture recovered about one barcoded beta molecule per two T cells. Regarding the study as a whole: Unsorted PBMC material precluded a definitive naive versus antigen-experienced comparison.

A sample-barcoded 5' primer and a J-beta primer mix were used in a second PCR of about 6 to 11 cycles. MiXCR, applied by TCRdb to the 5' RACE reads, yields one record per CDR3 protein. Among 750,000 to 950,000 distinct CDR3 sequences, 29% were seen once, and the ten largest hold approximately 10%. In regard to this clonotype: Its antigen is not identified.

These same data were also listed under a study on T cells of mothers and their children. From that paper: Slightly higher overlap, not significant, was seen in related mother-child pairs than in unrelated pairs.

The sequenced sample consisted of blood. The clonotype was recovered from a woman in her thirties or forties in good health.

CDR3 DNA sequence: TGTGCCAGCAGCCCATACTACGGGGAGACCCAGTACTTC. Translating it yields CASSPYYGETQYF. The chain joins TRBV9 to TRBJ2-5; D remains unclear. V was clipped by 4 bases and J by 5 bases, with 12 bases between them. CDR3 length equals 13 residues. In germline, CDR1 is SGDLS, CDR2 YYNGEE. The complete variable domain, with remaining parts taken from reference TRBV9 and TRBJ2-5, reads DSGVTQTPKHLITATGQRVTLRCSPRSGDLSVYWYQQSLDQGLQFLIQYYNGEERAKGNILERFSAQQFPDLHSELNLSSLELGDSALYFCASSPYYGETQYFGPGTRLLVL.